What follows is one T cell receptor beta chain and its context. Authors' analysis steps: How many nucleated cells were present was estimated from reference gene primer amplification. Here immunoSEQ multiplex PCR was the method, and the copy in TCRdb shows in-frame clones only, minus some. Clone size and V and J calls were adopted from that table, with D and trimming inferred from the DNA. The repertoire holds 130,000 to 150,000 clones, 87% seen once, with just under 0.95% in the top ten. This entry belongs to a study of blood T cell repertoires in COVID-19. Study context: Material from acute and convalescent COVID-19 was sourced from the United States, Italy and Spain. PBMCs, B-cell-depleted T cells, or T cells provided the cDNA or gDNA that made up the material.

The germline CDR1 and CDR2 sequences are MNHNS and SASEGT. The CDR3 runs to 13 residues. V was clipped by 1 base and J by 3 bases, with 6 bases between them. The V call is TRBV6-1, the J call TRBJ1-1; tentative D call: TRBD1 (5 bases). The sequenced sample was peripheral blood. The origin of this receptor is a woman in her forties or fifties with acute or convalescent COVID-19. The DNA of the CDR3 is TGTGCCAGCAGTGAAGTAGGGGACACTGAAGCTTTCTTT. Translation gives CASSEVGDTEAFF.